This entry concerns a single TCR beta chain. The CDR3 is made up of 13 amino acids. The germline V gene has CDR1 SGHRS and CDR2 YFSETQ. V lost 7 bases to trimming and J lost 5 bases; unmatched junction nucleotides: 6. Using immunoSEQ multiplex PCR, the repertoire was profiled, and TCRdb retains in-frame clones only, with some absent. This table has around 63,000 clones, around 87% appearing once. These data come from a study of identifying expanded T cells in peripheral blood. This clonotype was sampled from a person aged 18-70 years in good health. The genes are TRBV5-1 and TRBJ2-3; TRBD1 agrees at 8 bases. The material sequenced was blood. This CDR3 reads CASSRTGGDTQYF. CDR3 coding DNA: TGCGCCAGCTCCCGCACAGGGGGAGATACGCAGTATTTT. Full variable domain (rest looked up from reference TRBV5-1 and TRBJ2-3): KAGVTQTPRYLIKTRGQQVTLSCSPISGHRSVSWYQQTPGQGLQFLFEYFSETQRNKGNFPGRFSGRQFSNSRSEMNVSTLELGDSALYLCASSRTGGDTQYFGPGTRLTVL.